This entry concerns a single TCR beta chain. The germline V gene has CDR1 LNHNV and CDR2 YYDKDF (reference sequence). The CDR3 extends over 16 amino acids. J was trimmed by 2 bases and V by 0 bases; bases with no gene match: 5. The authors ran a second PCR of about 6 to 11 cycles using a sample-barcoded 5' primer and a J-beta primer mix. A 12-random-nucleotide template-switch adaptor tagged each cDNA molecule. One entry per CDR3 protein, called by TCRdb with MiXCR from the 5' RACE reads. The sample has 1.5 million or so distinct CDR3 sequences, about 42% seen once. Each sample yielded at least 6 micrograms of PBMC total RNA. This sample stems from a study of blood T cells in healthy people across ages.

V and J are TRBV15 and TRBJ2-3; 7 bases align to TRBD1. The receptor comes from a young woman in good health. Source material: blood. The CDR3 DNA is TGTGCCACCAGCAGAGATCCGGGACAGAACACAGATACGCAGTATTTT. Its translation: CATSRDPGQNTDTQYF.